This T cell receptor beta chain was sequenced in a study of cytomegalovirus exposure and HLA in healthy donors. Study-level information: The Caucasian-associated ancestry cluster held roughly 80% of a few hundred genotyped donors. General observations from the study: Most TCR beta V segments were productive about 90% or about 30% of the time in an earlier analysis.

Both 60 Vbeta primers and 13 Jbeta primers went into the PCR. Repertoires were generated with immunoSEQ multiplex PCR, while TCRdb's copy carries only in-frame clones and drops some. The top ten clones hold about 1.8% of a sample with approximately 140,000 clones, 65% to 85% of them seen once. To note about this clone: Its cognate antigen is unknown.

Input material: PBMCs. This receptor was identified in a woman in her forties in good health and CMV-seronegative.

The CDR3, as DNA: TGTGCCAGCAGCCAAACCGCGGGGGGCACAGATACGCAGTATTTT. Translation gives CASSQTAGGTDTQYF. V is TRBV7-3 and J is TRBJ2-3; 7 bases fit TRBD2. Germline CDR1 and CDR2: SGHTA and FQGTGA. This CDR3 spans 15 amino acids. The trim removed 5 bases at V and 1 base at J, leaving 6 bases unmatched.